These 24 T cell receptor beta chains came from one sample sequenced in a study of beta chain features in type 1 diabetes. Whole-study results and caveats: All four CD4+ subsets from Type 1 diabetes patients carried moderately but significantly shorter TCRB CDR3s.

For these TCRs, the target antigens are not known. Reverse transcribing all isolated RNA meant expressed TCRB transcripts were sequenced. The protocol was immunoSEQ multiplex PCR, while the TCRdb copy is restricted to in-frame clones and leaves out a portion. The sample shows roughly 280,000 clones, approximately 24% of them seen only once. The source material was naive CD4+ T cells from blood. The receptor source for this set is a woman aged 25 to 39 with type 1 diabetes.

The table lists this clone with a few counts. The rearrangement links TRBV9 to TRBJ1-2, with a possible D match to TRBD1 (6 bases). CDR1 and CDR2 from the germline V gene are SGDLS and YYNGEE. The V end lost 0 bases, the J end lost 3 bases, and 12 bases lay between the germline ends. This CDR3 has 15 residues. CDR3 amino acids: CASSVEGGPDYGYTF. CDR3 nucleotide sequence: TGTGCCAGCAGCGTAGAGGGGGGGCCAGACTATGGCTACACCTTC.

This clone showed up just a few times. The chain combines TRBV29-1 with TRBJ1-2; D possibly corresponds to TRBD1 (5 bases). The CDR3 covers 12 residues. In germline, CDR1 is SQVTM, CDR2 ANQGSEA. V lost 5 bases and J lost 2, with 9 bases in between. The CDR3 spells CSVLNRNYGYTF. Here the CDR3 DNA reads TGCAGCGTTCTTAACAGGAACTATGGCTACACCTTC.

This clone is a singleton in its sample. The chain has TRBV5-4 and TRBJ2-2; 9 bases are a match to TRBD2. CDR3 length: 16 residues. The germline V gene encodes CDR1 SGHNT and CDR2 YYREEE (reference sequence). Trimming at V came to 3 bases and at J to 1 base, leaving 4 bases not matched to a gene. The DNA for the CDR3 is TGTGCCAGCAGCTCAAAGACTAGCGGGAACACCGGGGAGCTGTTTTTT. It codes for CASSSKTSGNTGELFF.

This clone showed up just a few times. The genes are TRBV29-1 and TRBJ2-3; 8 nucleotides align to TRBD1. With V trimmed by 1 base and J by 4 bases, 1 base remained unmatched. This CDR3 spans 13 amino acids. Germline V CDR1 and CDR2: SQVTM, ANQGSEA. CDR3: CSVEGTGSDTQYF. CDR3 bases: TGCAGCGTTGAAGGGACAGGGTCAGATACGCAGTATTTT.

This clone turned up a few times. The V and J genes are TRBV29-1 and TRBJ2-3; 10 bases are a match to TRBD2. The CDR3 has 15 residues. V lost 3 bases and J lost 3; bases outside the gene matches: 6. Germline V CDR1 and CDR2: SQVTM, ANQGSEA. The CDR3 nucleotides are TGCAGCGTTGAGGCTAGCGGGAGCGAAACAGATACGCAGTATTTT. Protein sequence: CSVEASGSETDTQYF.

Only a few counts were recorded for this clone. CDR3 sequence (DNA): TGTGCCATCAGCGATAATACCCGACTAGCGGGAGGGCCGCATACGCAGTATTTT. This encodes CAISDNTRLAGGPHTQYF. V is TRBV10-3 and J is TRBJ2-3; 14 bases align to TRBD2. The trim removed 6 bases at V and 7 bases at J, leaving 15 bases unmatched. CDR1 ENHRY and CDR2 SYGVKD come from the germline V gene. The CDR3 is 18 amino acids.

V is TRBV11-2 and J is TRBJ2-6; unclear D gene. V lost 6 bases to trimming and J lost 0 bases, with 6 bases between them. CDR3 length equals 14 residues. The germline V gene has CDR1 SGHAT and CDR2 FQNNGV. In DNA form, the CDR3 reads TGTGCCAGCAGACTGGTCTCTGGGGCCAACGTCCTGACTTTC. Its protein product is CASRLVSGANVLTF.

This clone appeared a few times. This chain joins TRBV2 and TRBJ2-5; D is unresolved. Germline CDR1 reads SNHLY; CDR2 reads FYNNEI. This CDR3 is built from 14 residues. V lost 1 base and J 2 bases, leaving 8 bases between the germline ends. Here the CDR3 reads CASSEGLRQETQYF. As DNA, the CDR3 is TGTGCCAGCAGTGAAGGTCTCAGGCAAGAGACCCAGTACTTC. The entire variable domain, with the rest obtained from reference TRBV2 and TRBJ2-5, is as follows: EPEVTQTPSHQVTQMGQEVILRCVPISNHLYFYWYRQILGQKVEFLVSFYNNEISEKSEIFDDQFSVERPDGSNFTLKIRSTKLEDSAMYFCASSEGLRQETQYFGPGTRLLVL.

The J gene is TRBJ1-2, the V gene TRBV2, with 7 nucleotides matching TRBD1. The CDR3 has 15 amino acids. Germline loops: CDR1 SNHLY, CDR2 FYNNEI. The V segment lost 4 bases and the J segment 4 bases; nucleotides outside the gene matches: 9. CDR3 sequence (DNA): TGTGCCAGCAGTGTGGCCCAGGGGGAGCGCTATGGCTACACCTTC. It encodes CASSVAQGERYGYTF.

DNA for the CDR3: TGTGCCTGGAGTGTCGTCGGTTCCACAGATACGCAGTATTTT. It is translated as CAWSVVGSTDTQYF. The chain employs TRBV30 and TRBJ2-3, with D unclear. CDR1 is GTSNPN and CDR2 is SVGIG in the germline V gene (reference sequence). CDR3 length: 14 residues. Between the trimmed V and J ends, which lost 0 bases and 2 bases, there was a span of 9 bases.

This clone has just a few counts. The chain joins TRBV30 to TRBJ1-1; tentative D call: TRBD1 (6 bases). Germline CDR1 GTSNPN, CDR2 SVGIG (reference sequence). The CDR3 covers 16 residues. Trimming took off 0 bases at V and 5 bases at J, with 19 bases between the two ends. The CDR3 is CAWSVLSGAGGTEAFF. CDR3 sequence (DNA): TGTGCCTGGAGTGTCCTATCAGGGGCAGGTGGAACTGAAGCTTTCTTT. Full variable domain (missing parts from reference TRBV30 and TRBJ1-1): SQTIHQWPATLVQPVGSPLSLECTVEGTSNPNLYWYRQAAGRGLQLLFYSVGIGQISSEVPQNLSASRPQDRQFILSSKKLLLSDSGFYLCAWSVLSGAGGTEAFFGQGTRLTVV.

In its sample, this clone was seen a few times. The chain recombines TRBV14 with TRBJ2-7, with D unresolved. This CDR3 is 12 amino acids long. V was pared by 3 bases and J by 0 bases, with 3 bases between. CDR1 is SGHDN and CDR2 is FVKESK in the germline V gene. The CDR3 here is CASSQSSYEQYF. CDR3 nucleotides: TGTGCCAGCAGCCAGAGCTCCTACGAGCAGTACTTC.

The chain uses TRBV4-1 and TRBJ2-1; 9 bases align to TRBD2. Germline V gene sequence: CDR1 MGHRA, CDR2 YSYEKL. This CDR3 is built from 15 residues. Germline trimming cut 4 bases from V and 7 bases from J; bases unmatched to any gene: 8. The CDR3 bases are TGCGCCAGCAGCCGGAGGGGGCTAGCGGGAAATGAGCAGTTCTTC. It encodes CASSRRGLAGNEQFF.

The chain uses TRBV10-3 and TRBJ2-5, with D possibly being TRBD1 (6 bases). With 4 bases removed from V and 4 bases from J, the gap between germline ends came to 10 bases. From germline, CDR1 is ENHRY and CDR2 SYGVKD. The CDR3 extends over 13 amino acids. The CDR3 coding sequence is TGTGCCATCAGTGCTGGGGGCGGAGAGACCCAGTACTTC. This gives the protein CAISAGGGETQYF.

The chain recombines TRBV29-1 with TRBJ1-2, with 7 nucleotides matching TRBD1. This CDR3 comprises 13 residues. CDR1 and CDR2 (germline): SQVTM, ANQGSEA. The ends lost 5 bases at V and 4 bases at J; junction bases unmatched: 7. Written as DNA, the CDR3 is TGCAGCGTTTCGGGACAGCGGTTCTATGGCTACACCTTC. Residues: CSVSGQRFYGYTF.

V gene TRBV9 combines with J gene TRBJ2-5, with D maybe TRBD2 (6 bases). CDR3 length: 14 amino acids. Germline CDR1 reads SGDLS; CDR2 reads YYNGEE. Trimming took off 1 base at V and 5 bases at J, with 12 bases between the two ends. The CDR3 loop reads CASSVFGGDETQYF. CDR3 nucleotides: TGTGCCAGCAGCGTATTTGGCGGGGATGAGACCCAGTACTTC.

The sample holds a few counts of this clone. V gene TRBV29-1 combines with J gene TRBJ1-2, with 10 bases lining up with TRBD1. This CDR3 spans 14 amino acids. The J segment lost 5 bases and the V segment lost 6 bases, leaving 9 bases of the junction unmatched. Per the germline V gene, CDR1 is SQVTM and CDR2 is ANQGSEA. DNA of the CDR3: TGCAGCGTCCTCCCCGGGACAGGGGCTTATGGCTACACCTTC. It translates to CSVLPGTGAYGYTF.

This clone was seen a few times. This sequence joins TRBV10-3 and TRBJ1-1, with a possible D match to TRBD1 (6 bases). CDR3 length equals 12 residues. V was clipped by 6 bases and J by 1 base, with 6 bases between them. Germline loops: CDR1 ENHRY, CDR2 SYGVKD. The DNA for the CDR3 is TGTGCCATCAGGACAGGGAACACTGAAGCTTTCTTT. Translated: CAIRTGNTEAFF.

V is TRBV7-2 and J is TRBJ2-6; 14 nucleotides match TRBD2. The CDR3 spans 19 residues. CDR1 and CDR2 from the germline V gene are SGHTA and FQGNSA. Trimming removed 5 bases from V and 1 base from J; junction bases left unmatched: 7. Written as DNA, the CDR3 is TGTGCCAGCAGCCATCCTGGGACTAGCGGGAGTTCTGGGGCCAACGTCCTGACTTTC. Its protein product is CASSHPGTSGSSGANVLTF.

This clone showed up just a few times. The V and J genes are TRBV29-1 and TRBJ1-4; D unresolved. The CDR3 runs to 14 residues. CDR1 is SQVTM, CDR2 ANQGSEA, per germline. Trimming pared 6 bases from V and 8 bases from J, leaving 19 bases between. The CDR3 region has the DNA TGCAGCGTCCTCGAGCGGACCGGAGGGGAAAAACTGTTTTTT. It is translated as CSVLERTGGEKLFF.

The chain couples TRBV4-1 to TRBJ2-1, with TRBD2 identical over 8 bases. V was pared by 3 bases and J by 8 bases, with 9 bases of the junction left unmatched. The germline V gene encodes CDR1 MGHRA and CDR2 YSYEKL. CDR3 length: 15 residues. The CDR3, as DNA: TGCGCCAGCAGCCAGAACCCCGTAGCGGGGCATGAGCAGTTCTTC. Residues: CASSQNPVAGHEQFF.

J is TRBJ2-7 and V is TRBV10-3; 9 bases map to TRBD2. CDR1 ENHRY and CDR2 SYGVKD come from the germline V gene. With V trimmed by 4 bases and J by 2 bases, 9 bases remained unmatched. This CDR3 region has 16 residues. The CDR3 loop is CAISVMAGGLPYEQYF. In nucleotides, the CDR3 is TGTGCCATCAGTGTTATGGCGGGAGGGCTACCCTACGAGCAGTACTTC.

As to this clone: Within the sample, other DNA sequences also encode this same CDR3. This chain connects TRBV7-9 to TRBJ1-5, with D unresolved. V gave up 2 bases and J gave up 0 bases, with 5 bases separating them. Germline V lookup: CDR1 SEHNR, CDR2 FQNEAQ (reference sequence). This CDR3 region has 14 residues. Written as DNA, the CDR3 is TGTGCCAGCAGCTTAACAGATAGCAATCAGCCCCAGCATTTT. Amino acid sequence: CASSLTDSNQPQHF.

This clone was seen only a few times. The chain uses TRBV5-1 and TRBJ1-1, with D possibly TRBD1 on 6 matching bases. Trimming pared 2 bases from V and 8 bases from J, leaving 13 bases between. Per the germline V gene, CDR1 is SGHRS and CDR2 is YFSETQ. This CDR3 contains 13 residues. The CDR3 sequence is CASSFRQDWEAFF. The CDR3 coding sequence is TGCGCCAGCAGCTTCCGACAGGATTGGGAAGCTTTCTTT.